The 27 T cell receptor beta chains listed next were all sequenced from one sample in a study of T cell changes during pregnancy in multiple sclerosis. Method: immunoSEQ multiplex PCR; TCRdb's copy keeps in-frame clones and lacks some. The table records more than 50,000 clones, roughly 94% of them present only once. The starting material was CD8+ T cells from peripheral blood mononuclear cells, obtained after pregnancy. The receptors shown here come from a female donor with multiple sclerosis, enrolled in a pregnancy study.

This chain joins TRBV28 and TRBJ1-1; weak D call: TRBD1 (5 bases). Germline V gene lookup returns CDR1 MDHEN and CDR2 SYDVKM. V was cut by 2 bases and J by 0 bases, with 7 bases left in between. This CDR3 spans 14 amino acids. The CDR3 DNA is TGTGCCAGCAGTTTAAGACAGCTGAACACTGAAGCTTTCTTT. The encoded protein is CASSLRQLNTEAFF.

The V and J genes are TRBV4-3 and TRBJ1-5; D gene ambiguous. Germline CDR1 LGHNA, CDR2 YSLEER. CDR3 size: 17 residues. The germline V and J ends were trimmed by 0 bases and 2 bases, with 14 bases remaining between them. The DNA of the CDR3 is TGCGCCAGCAGCCAAGATCGATGGCCAGTGGGCAATCAGCCCCAGCATTTT. This encodes CASSQDRWPVGNQPQHF.

CDR3: CASSLLGREAVMGPDTQYF. DNA for the CDR3: TGCGCCAGCAGCTTGCTAGGGCGGGAGGCCGTCATGGGGCCAGATACGCAGTATTTT. The chain carries TRBV5-1 and TRBJ2-3; 8 bases match TRBD2. The V gene end was trimmed by 1 base and the J gene end by 4 bases; junction bases not matched to a gene: 17. The CDR3 length is 19 residues. Germline lookup yields CDR1 SGHRS and CDR2 YFSETQ.

The rearrangement uses TRBV27 and TRBJ1-2; 9 bases match TRBD1. The germline V gene has CDR1 MNHEY and CDR2 SMNVEV (reference sequence). V shed 4 bases, J shed 1 base, and the junction held 4 bases outside the gene matches. The CDR3 loop spans 15 amino acids. The CDR3 coding sequence is TGTGCCAGCAGTTCCGACAGGGGGGGTAACTATGGCTACACCTTC. Amino acid sequence: CASSSDRGGNYGYTF.

The V call is TRBV7-9, the J call TRBJ1-2; TRBD1 agrees at 7 bases. V shed 5 bases and J 2 bases; nucleotides not matched to a gene: 8. The germline V gene encodes CDR1 SEHNR and CDR2 FQNEAQ (reference sequence). The CDR3 extends over 15 amino acids. The CDR3 reads CASSLAGTDNYGYTF. The CDR3 DNA sequence: TGTGCCAGCAGCCTGGCCGGGACAGACAACTATGGCTACACCTTC.

V and J are TRBV27 and TRBJ2-7; TRBD1 is a possible D gene (7 bases). CDR3 length: 15 residues. Trimming took 0 bases from V and 3 from J, leaving 12 bases between them. Germline CDR1 MNHEY, CDR2 SMNVEV (reference sequence). CDR3 in DNA: TGTGCCAGCAGTTTATCGGGCAGGGGGGACTACGAGCAGTACTTC. This codes for CASSLSGRGDYEQYF.

This chain connects TRBV25-1 to TRBJ1-1, with D maybe TRBD1 (6 bases). CDR3 length: 13 residues. CDR1 and CDR2 (germline): MGHDK, SYGVNS. V gave up 8 bases and J gave up 0 bases, with 10 bases separating them. CDR3 in DNA: TGTGCCAGCCGAGCAGGGGTGAACACTGAAGCTTTCTTT. Translation gives CASRAGVNTEAFF.

The rearrangement joins TRBV7-9 to TRBJ1-5, with 7 bases that match TRBD1. Germline V lookup: CDR1 SEHNR, CDR2 FQNEAQ (reference sequence). The CDR3 consists of 15 residues. J was trimmed by 4 bases and V by 8 bases; bases with no gene match: 11. CDR3 in amino acids: CASGPTGVGNQPQHF. CDR3 sequence (DNA): TGTGCCAGCGGGCCAACAGGGGTGGGGAATCAGCCCCAGCATTTT.

The chain links TRBV4-1 to TRBJ1-5; weak D call: TRBD1 (6 bases). The CDR3 is 15 residues long. The V and J ends lost 0 bases and 4 bases respectively, with 10 bases between them. Germline assignment: CDR1 MGHRA and CDR2 YSYEKL. The CDR3 loop reads CASSQDSGDNQPQHF. The CDR3 DNA is TGCGCCAGCAGCCAAGACTCAGGGGATAATCAGCCCCAGCATTTT.

The chain employs TRBV4-1 and TRBJ2-1; a weak D match, TRBD2 (7 bases). Germline lookup yields CDR1 MGHRA and CDR2 YSYEKL. The V gene lost 8 bases and the J gene lost 1 base, with 12 bases spanning the gap. The CDR3 contains 14 residues. The CDR3 loop reads CASSGGQSYNEQFF. The CDR3 nucleotides are TGCGCCAGCTCCGGGGGGCAATCCTACAATGAGCAGTTCTTC.

The J gene is TRBJ1-4, the V gene TRBV4-1; 10 bases are shared with TRBD1. Germline CDR1 MGHRA, CDR2 YSYEKL. The CDR3 length is 16 residues. Unmatched junction bases numbered 14, after V lost 4 bases and J lost 12 bases. The CDR3 region has the DNA TGCGCCAGCAGCCCCTTGGGAGGGACAGGGGCCGGGGAACTGTTTTTT. It specifies CASSPLGGTGAGELFF.

This clone was observed once. The rearrangement joins TRBV30 to TRBJ2-2; 8 bases align to TRBD1. The ends lost 0 bases at V and 7 bases at J; junction bases unmatched: 7. The germline V gene has CDR1 GTSNPN and CDR2 SVGIG (reference sequence). The CDR3 has 15 residues. CDR3 nucleotide sequence: TGTGCCTGGAGTGTACTCAGGGGGCCGGGCGGGGAGCTGTTTTTT. It yields the protein CAWSVLRGPGGELFF.

The chain is built from TRBV7-8 and TRBJ2-5, with a weak D call TRBD1 (5 bases). CDR3 length: 16 residues. The germline V gene encodes CDR1 SGHVS and CDR2 FQNEAQ. V lost 5 bases to trimming and J lost 4 bases, with 20 bases between them. CDR3 in DNA: TGTGCCAGCAGCGACAAACGTCAGGGTTCTAGAGAGACCCAGTACTTC. It codes for CASSDKRQGSRETQYF.

The rearrangement uses TRBV4-1 and TRBJ1-1; 11 nucleotides line up with TRBD1. V shed 1 base, J shed 4 bases, and the junction held 2 bases outside the gene matches. CDR3 length: 15 residues. Germline CDR1 reads MGHRA; CDR2 reads YSYEKL. CDR3 coding DNA: TGCGCCAGCAGCCAAGGGACAGGGGGCGGCACTGAAGCTTTCTTT. This translates into CASSQGTGGGTEAFF.

The chain uses TRBV19 and TRBJ1-3; D is perhaps TRBD1 (6 bases). Trimming stripped 7 bases from V and 0 bases from J, with 19 bases between. CDR1 and CDR2 from the germline V gene are LNHDA and SQIVND (reference sequence). This CDR3 is 17 amino acids long. The CDR3 region is CASTPRRGWDSGNTIYF. The CDR3 region has the DNA TGTGCCAGTACCCCACGCAGGGGTTGGGACTCTGGAAACACCATATATTTT.

The chain links TRBV4-2 to TRBJ1-5; D unresolved. This CDR3 region has 16 residues. Looked up from germline, CDR1 is LGHNA and CDR2 is YNFKEQ. V was trimmed by 1 base and J by 1 base, leaving 11 bases between them. For the CDR3, the DNA is TGTGCCAGCAGCCAAGGGAGGACGACGAGCAATCAGCCCCAGCATTTT. It encodes CASSQGRTTSNQPQHF.

The chain has TRBV19 and TRBJ1-2; maybe TRBD1 (6 bases). The CDR3 runs 16 residues. V lost 7 bases to trimming and J lost 4 bases, with 22 bases between them. Germline assignment: CDR1 LNHDA and CDR2 SQIVND (reference sequence). CDR3 amino acids: CASTLRTEKSIYGYTF. For the CDR3, the DNA is TGTGCCAGTACCCTGAGGACAGAAAAGTCCATCTATGGCTACACCTTC.

The chain joins TRBV27 to TRBJ1-4; a weak D match, TRBD1 (5 bases). The CDR3 runs 13 residues. Germline CDR1 MNHEY, CDR2 SMNVEV (reference sequence). The V and J ends lost 1 base and 8 bases respectively, with 8 bases between them. DNA of the CDR3: TGTGCCAGCAGTTTATGGGGGGGGGAAAAACTGTTTTTT. This translates into CASSLWGGEKLFF.

V usage is TRBV4-3 and J usage is TRBJ2-5, with 8 bases aligning to TRBD2. V was pared by 1 base and J by 0 bases, with 7 bases of the junction left unmatched. The CDR3 has 17 amino acids. Germline values: CDR1 LGHNA, CDR2 YSLEER. CDR3: CASSQVSSGTYQETQYF. The CDR3 DNA sequence: TGCGCCAGCAGCCAAGTCAGTAGCGGGACCTACCAAGAGACCCAGTACTTC.

V and J are TRBV15 and TRBJ1-5, with a tentative D call TRBD1 (6 bases). The germline V and J ends were trimmed by 5 bases and 3 bases, with 11 bases remaining between them. Germline assignment: CDR1 LNHNV and CDR2 YYDKDF (reference sequence). This CDR3 is built from 14 residues. CDR3 coding DNA: TGTGCCACCAGCGGGACACTCACCAATCAGCCCCAGCATTTT. It is translated as CATSGTLTNQPQHF.

The genes are TRBV27 and TRBJ1-2; D might be TRBD1 (6 bases). The V gene's germline CDR1 is MNHEY and CDR2 SMNVEV (reference sequence). V lost 5 bases, J lost 8 bases, and 15 bases lay in between. The CDR3 is 13 amino acids. The CDR3 here is CASSPRQAEGYTF. In DNA, the CDR3 is TGTGCCAGCAGTCCCAGACAGGCGGAAGGCTACACCTTC.

V usage is TRBV25-1 and J usage is TRBJ2-1, with 8 bases lining up with TRBD2. The CDR3 has 14 residues. After removal of 3 bases from V and 4 bases from J, the junction contained 2 bases not matched to a gene. CDR1 is MGHDK and CDR2 is SYGVNS in the germline V gene. The DNA for the CDR3 is TGTGCCAGCAGTGATACTAGCGGTTACAATGAGCAGTTCTTC. It codes for CASSDTSGYNEQFF. The full variable domain, completed using reference TRBV25-1 and TRBJ2-1, is EADIYQTPRYLVIGTGKKITLECSQTMGHDKMYWYQQDPGMELHLIHYSYGVNSTEKGDLSSESTVSRIRTEHFPLTLESARPSHTSQYLCASSDTSGYNEQFFGPGTRLTVL.

The chain employs TRBV7-9 and TRBJ2-1, with 12 bases that match TRBD2. V was pared by 6 bases and J by 6 bases, with 6 bases of the junction left unmatched. Germline V gene data show CDR1 as SEHNR and CDR2 as FQNEAQ (reference sequence). This CDR3 comprises 15 residues. The CDR3, as DNA: TGTGCCAGCAGATATCTAGCGGGAGGGACCAATGAGCAGTTCTTC. This sequence encodes CASRYLAGGTNEQFF.

This rearrangement joins TRBV13 to TRBJ2-6, with D uncertain. This CDR3 contains 19 residues. Germline assignment: CDR1 PRHDT and CDR2 FYEKMQ (reference sequence). V lost 4 bases, J lost 0 bases, and 19 bases lay in between. In DNA form, the CDR3 reads TGTGCCAGCAGCTCCTATTACAGTGATTCCAGCTCTGGGGCCAACGTCCTGACTTTC. Its translation: CASSSYYSDSSSGANVLTF. The whole variable domain, remainder taken from reference TRBV13 and TRBJ2-6, is AAGVIQSPRHLIKEKRETATLKCYPIPRHDTVYWYQQGPGQDPQFLISFYEKMQSDKGSIPDRFSAQQFSDYHSELNMSSLELGDSALYFCASSSYYSDSSSGANVLTFGAGSRLTVL.

The chain is built from TRBV10-3 and TRBJ1-1; D gene unclear. The length of the CDR3 is 14 residues. CDR1 ENHRY and CDR2 SYGVKD come from the germline V gene. The V and J ends lost 4 bases and 0 bases respectively, with 9 bases between them. The CDR3 coding sequence is TGTGCCATCAGTGGGACGGGGATGAACACTGAAGCTTTCTTT. It yields the protein CAISGTGMNTEAFF.

V is TRBV6-6 and J is TRBJ2-2, with D uncertain. Per the germline V gene, CDR1 is MNHNY and CDR2 is SVGAGI (reference sequence). V was shortened by 8 bases and J by 7 bases, with 5 bases between the two germline ends. This CDR3 is 10 amino acids long. CDR3 in DNA: TGTGCCAGCCTCGGCGGGGAGCTGTTTTTT. Residues: CASLGGELFF.

The chain uses TRBV9 and TRBJ2-1, with 9 bases matching TRBD2. Losses at the gene ends were 2 bases for V and 8 bases for J; bases not matched to a gene: 5. CDR3 size: 14 residues. Germline V CDR1 and CDR2: SGDLS, YYNGEE. CDR3 sequence: CASSVREGRYEQFF. For the CDR3, the DNA is TGTGCCAGCAGCGTGCGGGAGGGCCGCTATGAGCAGTTCTTC.